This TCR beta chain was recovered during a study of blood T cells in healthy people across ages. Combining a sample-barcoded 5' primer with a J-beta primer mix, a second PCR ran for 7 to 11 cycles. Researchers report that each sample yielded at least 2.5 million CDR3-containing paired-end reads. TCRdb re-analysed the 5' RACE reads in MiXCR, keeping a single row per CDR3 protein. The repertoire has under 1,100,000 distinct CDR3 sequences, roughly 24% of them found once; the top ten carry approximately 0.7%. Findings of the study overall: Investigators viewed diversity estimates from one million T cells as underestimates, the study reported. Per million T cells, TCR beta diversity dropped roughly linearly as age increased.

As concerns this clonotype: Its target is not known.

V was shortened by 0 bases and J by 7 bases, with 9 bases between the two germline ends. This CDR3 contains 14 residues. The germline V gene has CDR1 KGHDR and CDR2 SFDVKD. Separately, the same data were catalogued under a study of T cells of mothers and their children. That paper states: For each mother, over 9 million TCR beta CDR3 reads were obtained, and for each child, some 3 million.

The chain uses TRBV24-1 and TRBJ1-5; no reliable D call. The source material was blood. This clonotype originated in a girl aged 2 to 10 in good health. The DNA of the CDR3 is TGTGCCACCAGTGATTTGCAATCGGTACAGCCCCAGCATTTT. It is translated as CATSDLQSVQPQHF.